A selection of T cell receptor beta chains follows, all from one sample in a study of blood T cell repertoires in COVID-19. Clones were read by immunoSEQ multiplex PCR, and TCRdb kept only the in-frame ones, dropping some. The top ten hold 6% to 8% of the sample, which has 260,000 or so clones, roughly 81% seen once. Sequencing used peripheral blood. The receptors here all came from an elderly woman with COVID-19, enrolled during active disease. Both conserved end residues are trimmed from each CDR3. Each record gives: V gene, clone size, J gene, CDR3 protein. Where a row states a size, it is once, few, many or the class of an expanded clone; other rows omit it.

TRBV27	.	TRBJ2-1	ASSFLGLQQF
TRBV5-1	.	TRBJ2-2	ASSKGDTGELF
TRBV5-1	few	TRBJ2-5	ASSLRSSGDGTQY
TRBV19	.	TRBJ2-5	ASRFDRYQETQY
TRBV3-1/TRBV3-2	few	TRBJ1-6	ASSQDGGAGTPLH
TRBV6-5	.	TRBJ1-1	ASTLAPRTEAF
TRBV28	.	TRBJ1-6	ASSYRDRGYSPLH
TRBV18	.	TRBJ1-1	ASSPRDIPNTEAF
TRBV7-3	.	TRBJ2-5	ASSPRGRETQY
TRBV2	.	TRBJ1-6	ASTRDRLRSPLH
TRBV11-2	.	TRBJ1-6	ASSRSADRGISPLH
TRBV30	.	TRBJ1-2	AWSIDRGNYGYT
TRBV7-3	.	TRBJ2-3	ASSLLAHTDTQY
TRBV27	.	TRBJ1-6	ASSLWGKGGDSPLH
TRBV5-1	few	TRBJ1-3	ASSLDTGSGNTIY
TRBV18	.	TRBJ1-1	ASSPGGDANTEAF
TRBV6-1	.	TRBJ2-1	ASSNWDRGYNEQF
TRBV5-6	.	TRBJ1-6	ASSIGNSPLH
TRBV19	.	TRBJ2-6	ASSPAGGGVSGANVLT
TRBV21-1	.	TRBJ2-2	ASSRGNTGELF
TRBV4-1	.	TRBJ2-5	ASSQDGTGEETQY
TRBV3-1/TRBV3-2	.	TRBJ1-2	ASSQAQGPYGYT
TRBV29-1	.	TRBJ2-1	SVTGGQLSYNEQF
TRBV28	.	TRBJ2-7	ASSQDSPGQGGSGEQY
TRBV7-9	.	TRBJ1-1	ASSPPGQGVGGAEAF
TRBV4-1	few	TRBJ1-1	ASSQDRVMAF
TRBV7-6	.	TRBJ1-5	ASSLRADRGSNQPQH
TRBV7-3	.	TRBJ1-1	ASSAKTGINTEAF
TRBV7-8	.	TRBJ1-5	ASSQTGQGGRQPQH
TRBV7-2	.	TRBJ1-6	ASSPQGAGDSPLH
TRBV30	.	TRBJ2-7	AWSVRGLSSYEQY
TRBV4-1	.	TRBJ1-3	ASSQILGASSGNTIY
TRBV7-3	.	TRBJ2-7	ASSSRATGVYEQY
TRBV7-3	few	TRBJ1-2	ASSSPPGGYT
TRBV9	.	TRBJ2-5	ASSVAPLAGGQETQY
TRBV10-3	once	TRBJ1-2	AISERGGGYT
TRBV2	.	TRBJ2-7	ASRGQPRISYEQY
TRBV18	.	TRBJ2-7	ASSPSLAGSPYEQY
TRBV28	.	TRBJ1-2	ASSPGGTEIYGYT
TRBV5-8	once	TRBJ1-5	ASSLARTGSNQPQH
TRBV18	.	TRBJ1-4	ASSPTGGSTNEKLF
TRBV6-1	.	TRBJ1-2	ASSSTGQAYGYT
TRBV5-1	.	TRBJ1-4	ASSFNTLNEKLF
TRBV7-2	.	TRBJ1-1	ASSSGVGLMNTEAF
TRBV27	.	TRBJ2-7	ASSLLSQASGFYEQY
TRBV5-1	.	TRBJ2-2	ASSPRTGETGELF
TRBV6-5	.	TRBJ1-6	ASTARGRYNSPLH
TRBV5-6	.	TRBJ1-4	ASSLVGGAGEKLF